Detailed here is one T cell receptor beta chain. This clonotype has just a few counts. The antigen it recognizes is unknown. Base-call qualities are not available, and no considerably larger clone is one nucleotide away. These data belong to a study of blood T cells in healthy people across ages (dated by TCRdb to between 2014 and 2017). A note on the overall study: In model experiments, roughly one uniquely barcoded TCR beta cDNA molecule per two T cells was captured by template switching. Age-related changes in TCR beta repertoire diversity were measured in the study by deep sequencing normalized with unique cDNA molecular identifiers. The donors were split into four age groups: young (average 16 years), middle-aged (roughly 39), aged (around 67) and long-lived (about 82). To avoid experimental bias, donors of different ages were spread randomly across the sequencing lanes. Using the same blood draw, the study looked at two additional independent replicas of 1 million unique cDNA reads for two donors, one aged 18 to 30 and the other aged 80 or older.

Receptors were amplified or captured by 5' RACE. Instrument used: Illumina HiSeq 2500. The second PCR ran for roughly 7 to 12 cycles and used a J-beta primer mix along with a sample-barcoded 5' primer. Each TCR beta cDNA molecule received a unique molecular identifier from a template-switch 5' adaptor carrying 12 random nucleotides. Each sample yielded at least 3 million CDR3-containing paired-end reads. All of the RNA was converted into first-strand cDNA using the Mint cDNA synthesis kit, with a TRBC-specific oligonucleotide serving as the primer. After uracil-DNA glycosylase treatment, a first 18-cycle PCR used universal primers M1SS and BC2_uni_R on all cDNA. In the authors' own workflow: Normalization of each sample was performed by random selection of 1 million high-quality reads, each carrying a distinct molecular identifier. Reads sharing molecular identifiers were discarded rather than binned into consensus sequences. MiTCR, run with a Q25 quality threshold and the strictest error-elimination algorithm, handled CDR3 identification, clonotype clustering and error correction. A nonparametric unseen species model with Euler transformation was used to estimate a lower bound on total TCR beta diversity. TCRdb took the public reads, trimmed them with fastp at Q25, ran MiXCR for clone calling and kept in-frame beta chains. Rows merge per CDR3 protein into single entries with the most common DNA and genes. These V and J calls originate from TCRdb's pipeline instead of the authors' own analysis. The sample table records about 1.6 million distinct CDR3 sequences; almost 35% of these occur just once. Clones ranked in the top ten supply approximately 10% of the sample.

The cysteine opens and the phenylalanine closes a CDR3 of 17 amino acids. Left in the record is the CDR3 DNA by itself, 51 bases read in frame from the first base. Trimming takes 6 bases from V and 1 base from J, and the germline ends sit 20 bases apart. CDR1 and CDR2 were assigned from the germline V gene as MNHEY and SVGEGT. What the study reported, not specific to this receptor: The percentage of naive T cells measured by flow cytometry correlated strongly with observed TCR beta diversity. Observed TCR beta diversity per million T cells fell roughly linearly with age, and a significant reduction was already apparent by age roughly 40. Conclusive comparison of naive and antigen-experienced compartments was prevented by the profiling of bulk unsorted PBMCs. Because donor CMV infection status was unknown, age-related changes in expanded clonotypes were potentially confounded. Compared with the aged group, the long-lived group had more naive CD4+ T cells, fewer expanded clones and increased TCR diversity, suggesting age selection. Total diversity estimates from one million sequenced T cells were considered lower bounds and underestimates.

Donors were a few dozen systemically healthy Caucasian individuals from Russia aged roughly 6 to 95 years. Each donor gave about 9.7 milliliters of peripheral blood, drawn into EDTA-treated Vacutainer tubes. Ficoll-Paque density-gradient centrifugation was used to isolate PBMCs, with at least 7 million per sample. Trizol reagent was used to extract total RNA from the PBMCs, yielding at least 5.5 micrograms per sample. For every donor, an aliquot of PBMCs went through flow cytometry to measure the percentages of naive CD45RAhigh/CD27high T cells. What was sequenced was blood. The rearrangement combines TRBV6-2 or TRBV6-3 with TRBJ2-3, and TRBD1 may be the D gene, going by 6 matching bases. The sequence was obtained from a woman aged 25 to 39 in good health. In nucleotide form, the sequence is TGTGCCAGCAGCCGATCTATCTACAGGGTTGGCACAGATACGCAGTATTTT. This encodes CASSRSIYRVGTDTQYF.